The sequence of this TCR beta chain was determined in a study of OX40 agonist ivuxolimab in advanced cancers. Across the whole study: Patients got intravenous ivuxolimab at 0.01 to 10 mg/kg every 2 weeks. Overall study results and limits: Researchers did not establish what antigens the expanded peripheral T cells target. On average, CD8+ T cells showed a greater number of expanded clones than CD4+.

Generated by immunoSEQ multiplex PCR, the TCRdb table keeps only in-frame clones and is missing some. In the table there are around 31,000 clones, about nine tenths of which are singletons. Of note for this clone: Its antigen is still unknown.

There are 15 residues in the CDR3. Germline V gene lookup returns CDR1 SGHDT and CDR2 YYEEEE. V gave up 0 bases and J gave up 3 bases, with 10 bases separating them. The genes are TRBV5-6 and TRBJ1-3; D perhaps matches TRBD1 (6 bases). The sample consisted of CD4+ or CD8+ T cells sorted from blood, taken in a trial of the OX40 agonist ivuxolimab. This receptor was taken from an adult with an advanced solid tumor such as melanoma, head and neck, liver or kidney cancer. Here the CDR3 DNA reads TGTGCCAGCAGCTTGGATCAGGGGCTTGGAAACACCATATATTTT. Translation: CASSLDQGLGNTIYF. The full variable domain, rest sourced from reference TRBV5-6 and TRBJ1-3, is DAGVTQSPTHLIKTRGQQVTLRCSPKSGHDTVSWYQQALGQGPQFIFQYYEEEERQRGNFPDRFSGHQFPNYSSELNVNALLLGDSALYLCASSLDQGLGNTIYFGEGSWLTVV.